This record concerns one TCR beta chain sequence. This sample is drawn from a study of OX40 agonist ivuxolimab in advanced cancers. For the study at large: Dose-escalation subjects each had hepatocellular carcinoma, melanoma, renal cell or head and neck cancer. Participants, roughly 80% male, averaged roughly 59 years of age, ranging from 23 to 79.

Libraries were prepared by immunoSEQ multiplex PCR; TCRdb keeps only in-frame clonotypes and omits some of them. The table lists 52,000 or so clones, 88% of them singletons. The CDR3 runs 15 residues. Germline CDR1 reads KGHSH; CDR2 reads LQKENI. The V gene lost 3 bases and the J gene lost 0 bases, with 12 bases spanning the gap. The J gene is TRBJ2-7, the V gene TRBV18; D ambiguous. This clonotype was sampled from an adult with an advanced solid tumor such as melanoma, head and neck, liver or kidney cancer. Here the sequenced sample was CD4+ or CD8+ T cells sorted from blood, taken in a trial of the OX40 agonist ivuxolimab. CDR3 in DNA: TGTGCCAGCTCACCCAGCAGTGAGCCCTCCTACGAGCAGTACTTC. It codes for CASSPSSEPSYEQYF.